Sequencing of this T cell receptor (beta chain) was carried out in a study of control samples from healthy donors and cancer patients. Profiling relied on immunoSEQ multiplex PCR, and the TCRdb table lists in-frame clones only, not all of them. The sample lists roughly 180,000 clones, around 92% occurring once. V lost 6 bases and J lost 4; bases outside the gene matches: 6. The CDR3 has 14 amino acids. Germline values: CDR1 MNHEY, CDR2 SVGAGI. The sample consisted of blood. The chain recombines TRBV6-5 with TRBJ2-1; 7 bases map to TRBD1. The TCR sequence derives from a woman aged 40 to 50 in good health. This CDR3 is CASRADRVYNEQFF. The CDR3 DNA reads TGTGCCAGCAGGGCCGACAGGGTGTACAATGAGCAGTTCTTC.